These T cell receptor beta chains were read from a single sample in a study of T-cell memory formation after mild COVID-19. TCRdb reprocessed the 5' RACE reads via MiXCR and lists one record per CDR3 protein. The sample holds 220,000 or so distinct CDR3 sequences; about 9.2% are singletons and the top ten take about 3.8%. The specimen sequenced was PBMCs or a T cell subset sorted from them (not recorded which). These TCRs come from a man aged 18 to 30 who had mild COVID-19 (a few samples of this study predate the infection). Cell type and time point are not known. Both conserved end residues are part of each CDR3.

cdr3_length | v_call | cdr3_aa
15 | TRBV7-9 | CASSLGDRENQPQHF
16 | TRBV6-6 | CASSYSTDGVNYGYTF
16 | TRBV11-2 | CASSERPGQLPNTQYF
14 | TRBV29-1 | CSVHEGAGANVLTF
16 | TRBV7-2 | CASSLGGISYNSPLHF
11 | TRBV7-2 | CASSFGGGQFF
14 | TRBV5-1 | CASSFGVLNTEAFF
14 | TRBV19 | CASNNRPEKTEAFF
13 | TRBV10-3 | CAIRAGGDYEQYF
16 | TRBV21-1 | CASSKGGAGAYNEQFF
15 | TRBV7-2 | CASSFEGAGKSEQFF
14 | TRBV5-1 | CASRRTSGAQEQYF
15 | TRBV2 | CASKGLAGGAYEQYF
16 | TRBV29-1 | CSVRTGGPFSNTEAFF
14 | TRBV7-2 | CASSLEGGVETQYF
15 | TRBV11-2 | CASSLEQGKNQPQHF
15 | TRBV7-2 | CASSFSGLANEKLFF
17 | TRBV12-3/TRBV12-4 | CASSPQGLAGGQETQYF
15 | TRBV7-9 | CASSLERLGNQPQHF
17 | TRBV7-2 | CASSFPILAGGKSEQYF
15 | TRBV6-5 | CASSYSRGFGNTIYF
14 | TRBV20-1 | CSATPLVLRDEQFF
15 | TRBV2 | CASSQERGSAYGYTF